The present T cell receptor beta chain was sequenced within a study of beta chain features in type 1 diabetes. As to this clone: Its specificity is unknown.

All of the isolated RNA was reverse transcribed, so expressed TCRB transcripts were sequenced. Deep immunoSEQ sequencing covered naive, central memory and regulatory T cell samples. The protocol was immunoSEQ multiplex PCR, while the TCRdb copy is restricted to in-frame clones and leaves out a portion. Altogether 860,000 or so clones are present, 15% to 20% being singletons, with the ten largest covering roughly 0.025%. Findings of the study overall: When VDJ junctions were examined, type 1 diabetes patients showed fewer insertions and more deletions.

Germline values: CDR1 ENHRY, CDR2 SYGVKD. J lost 7 bases, V lost 0 bases, and 15 bases had no gene match. The CDR3 is 19 residues long. V and J are TRBV10-3 and TRBJ2-1, with 10 bases identical to TRBD2. This clonotype was obtained from a woman aged 18-29 years in good health. The sequenced sample consisted of naive CD4+ T cells from blood. CDR3: CAISESLSQAGGLRNEQFF. CDR3 nucleotides: TGTGCCATCAGTGAGTCTCTTTCTCAAGCGGGAGGGCTGCGTAATGAGCAGTTCTTC.